The rows below give T cell receptor beta chains drawn from one sample of a study of regulatory T cells. Sequencing used immunoSEQ multiplex PCR; TCRdb keeps in-frame clones, though not all of them. The table lists about 35,000 clones, about 88% of them singletons. The sequenced sample was conventional CD4+ T cells sorted from blood. Receptors were obtained from a person aged 18 to 35 with CD3G deficiency. Each CDR3 is given with its conserved first and last residue. Each record gives: D gene, J gene, clone size, V gene, CDR3 DNA, CDR3 protein. The D gene is left open where the match is weak. Rows give clone size only sometimes, using once, few, many, or a class for an expanded clone.

TRBD2,TRBJ2-5,NA,TRBV5-1,TGCGCCAGCAGAGATGGGACTAGCGGGGAAGAGACCCAGTACTTC,CASRDGTSGEETQYF
NA,TRBJ1-4,NA,TRBV6-1,TGTGCCAGCAGTGAATCAGGGTTCGATGAAAAACTGTTTTTT,CASSESGFDEKLFF
TRBD1,TRBJ1-2,NA,TRBV5-1,TGCGCCAGCAGCTTGGGACAGGGAAGTGTCGATGGCTACACCTTC,CASSLGQGSVDGYTF
TRBD2,TRBJ2-3,NA,TRBV19,TGTGCCAGTAGTAGCGGGAGGGGAGATACGCAGTATTTT,CASSSGRGDTQYF
NA,TRBJ2-3,NA,TRBV5-1,TGCGCCAGCAGCTCGGGACGGGGCACAGATACGCAGTATTTT,CASSSGRGTDTQYF
NA,TRBJ2-3,few,TRBV5-1,TGCGCCAGCAGCTTGGGACTCCGGGGGGATACGCAGTATTTT,CASSLGLRGDTQYF
NA,TRBJ2-1,NA,TRBV28,TGTGCCAGCAGTTTAGGCAGCTCAAGCTCCTACAATGAGCAGTTCTTC,CASSLGSSSSYNEQFF
NA,TRBJ2-1,NA,TRBV7-9,TGTGCCAGCAGCTCCGAATATGAGCAGTTCTTC,CASSSEYEQFF
NA,TRBJ1-2,few,TRBV5-1,TGCGCCAGCAGCCTGGCTGGCAGCTTCGCCTACACCTTC,CASSLAGSFAYTF
NA,TRBJ1-2,NA,TRBV7-9,TGTGCCAGCAGCGCCGGGGGACGAGGAAACTATGGCTACACCTTC,CASSAGGRGNYGYTF
NA,TRBJ1-1,NA,TRBV30,TGTGCCTGGAGTAGGCGGAACACTGAAGCTTTCTTT,CAWSRRNTEAFF
NA,TRBJ2-7,NA,TRBV28,TGTGCCAGCAGTTTATTTCAGGGTTCCTACGAGCAGTACTTC,CASSLFQGSYEQYF
TRBD2,TRBJ2-3,NA,TRBV28,TGTGCCAGCTATTCCCCCGGAGCGGGAACAGATACGCAGTATTTT,CASYSPGAGTDTQYF
NA,TRBJ1-1,NA,TRBV7-9,TGTGCCAGCAGCTTCCCGAACACTGAAGCTTTCTTT,CASSFPNTEAFF
NA,TRBJ2-7,NA,TRBV28,TGTGCCAGCAGTTTATTGGTAGGACGAGAGCAGTACTTC,CASSLLVGREQYF
NA,TRBJ2-6,NA,TRBV18,TGTGCCAGCTCATCAAAAGGGGCCAACGTCCTGACTTTC,CASSSKGANVLTF
NA,TRBJ2-1,NA,TRBV28,TGTGCCACCAGCACTTACAATGAGCAGTTCTTC,CATSTYNEQFF
TRBD2,TRBJ2-3,NA,TRBV5-1,TGCGCCAGCAGCTTGGTGGTGCGGGGGAGGAGCACAGATACGCAGTATTTT,CASSLVVRGRSTDTQYF
NA,TRBJ2-3,NA,TRBV28,TGTGCCAGCAGCCTTAGCGGCACAGATACGCAGTATTTT,CASSLSGTDTQYF
NA,TRBJ1-2,NA,TRBV6-6,TGTGCCAGCAGTTTCCTCTCTGGCTACACCTTC,CASSFLSGYTF
TRBD1,TRBJ1-2,NA,TRBV15,TGTGCCACCAGCAGAGGCCGGGACAGTCCCGGGGGCTACACCTTC,CATSRGRDSPGGYTF
NA,TRBJ2-5,once,TRBV20-1,TGCAGTGCCGAGCAGTCCGGTACCCAGTACTTC,CSAEQSGTQYF
TRBD1,TRBJ2-2,NA,TRBV6-6,TGTGCCAGCGGTCCCGGGACAGGGTACACCGGGGAGCTGTTTTTT,CASGPGTGYTGELFF
TRBD1,TRBJ1-2,NA,TRBV10-3,TGTGCCATCAGAGCAGCCGGGACAGGGGCTTATGGCTACACCTTC,CAIRAAGTGAYGYTF
NA,TRBJ1-1,NA,TRBV11-2,TGTGCCAGCAGCCACCCCCCGAATACGGCTGAAGCTTTCTTT,CASSHPPNTAEAFF
TRBD1,TRBJ1-2,NA,TRBV6-1,TGTGCCAGCACCGACAGGGTCCATGGCTACACCTTC,CASTDRVHGYTF
NA,TRBJ2-3,NA,TRBV20-1,TGCAGTGCTAGTAACACAGATACGCAGTATTTT,CSASNTDTQYF
NA,TRBJ2-3,NA,TRBV5-1,TGCGCCAGCAGTTTAGCCTTACAGGCCACAGATACGCAGTATTTT,CASSLALQATDTQYF
TRBD1,TRBJ1-2,NA,TRBV7-2,TGTGCCAGCAGCTTATTCGCCGGGACAGGTTATCAGTATGGCTACACCTTC,CASSLFAGTGYQYGYTF
NA,TRBJ1-6,NA,TRBV19,TGTGCCAGTAGTATGAGGGGACGGAGCACCCTCCACTTT,CASSMRGRSTLHF
NA,TRBJ2-1,NA,TRBV19,TGTGCCAGTAGCTACACGGGACGGTACAATGAGCAGTTCTTC,CASSYTGRYNEQFF
TRBD2,TRBJ2-5,NA,TRBV5-1,TGCGCCAGCAGCCTTGGACTAGCGGGAGTCGAGACCCAGTACTTC,CASSLGLAGVETQYF
NA,TRBJ2-3,NA,TRBV5-1,TGCGCCAGCAGCTTGGGTATCTCCACAGATACGCAGTATTTT,CASSLGISTDTQYF
NA,TRBJ2-7,NA,TRBV28,TGTGCCAGCAGCGGCGGGACTCGGGAGCAGTACTTC,CASSGGTREQYF
TRBD1,TRBJ2-7,NA,TRBV10-3,TGTGCCAGCGGGACAGGGTATTCCTACGAGCAGTACTTC,CASGTGYSYEQYF
TRBD1,TRBJ1-2,NA,TRBV28,TGTGCCAGCAGCACAGGGACAGGCGACTATGGCTACACCTTC,CASSTGTGDYGYTF
TRBD1,TRBJ2-1,NA,TRBV10-3,TGTGCCATCAGTCGGACAGGGGACAATGAGCAGTTCTTC,CAISRTGDNEQFF
NA,TRBJ1-1,NA,TRBV6-1,TGTGCCAGCAGTGGAATACACCGGACCTTCATGAACACTGAAGCTTTCTTT,CASSGIHRTFMNTEAFF
NA,TRBJ2-7,NA,TRBV5-1,TGCGCCAGCAGCTTGGGGGACGGAGTTGGGGAGCAGTACTTC,CASSLGDGVGEQYF
TRBD1,TRBJ1-1,NA,TRBV5-1,TGCGCCAGCAGCTCGGACAGGGGTGCTGAAGCTTTCTTT,CASSSDRGAEAFF
NA,TRBJ2-3,NA,TRBV18,TGTGCCAGCTCACCTCTCTTTGGGGATACGCAGTATTTT,CASSPLFGDTQYF
NA,TRBJ2-7,few,TRBV6-1,TGTGCCAGCAGGCCGGACAGTAGGGGATCCTACGAGCAGTACTTC,CASRPDSRGSYEQYF
NA,TRBJ2-7,NA,TRBV10-3,TGTGCCATCAGTGACCGACAGGATGGCGAGCAGTACTTC,CAISDRQDGEQYF
TRBD1,TRBJ2-5,NA,TRBV6-6,TGTGCCAGCAGACGGACAGGGGCAAAAGAGACCCAGTACTTC,CASRRTGAKETQYF
NA,TRBJ1-1,NA,TRBV28,TGTGCCAGCAGTTTACTGACACCCTCCGGTGAAGCTTTCTTT,CASSLLTPSGEAFF
NA,TRBJ1-2,few,TRBV7-8,TGTGCCAGCAGCCCAGAGGGTGTCGGCTATGGCTACACCTTC,CASSPEGVGYGYTF
NA,TRBJ1-2,NA,TRBV28,TGTGCCAGCAGTTTTGGGGGGTTGCACTATGGCTACACCTTC,CASSFGGLHYGYTF
NA,TRBJ2-7,NA,TRBV7-6,TGTGCCAGCAGCCCCGGTGGGCTACGCCACGAGCAGTACTTC,CASSPGGLRHEQYF
NA,TRBJ2-7,NA,TRBV28,TGTGCCAGCAATGGGGTGGGGCAGGGAACCTACGAGCAGTACTTC,CASNGVGQGTYEQYF
TRBD1,TRBJ2-7,NA,TRBV28,TGTGCCAGCAGCCGTCTAACCGGGACAGGGGCCCACGAGCAGTACTTC,CASSRLTGTGAHEQYF
TRBD1,TRBJ2-1,NA,TRBV5-1,TGCGCCAGCAGCAAGGGACAGGGGGCACAGGGTGAGCAGTTCTTC,CASSKGQGAQGEQFF
TRBD1,TRBJ2-3,NA,TRBV6-1,TGTGCCAGCGCCCCCCCCGGGACAGGTGTTGATACGCAGTATTTT,CASAPPGTGVDTQYF